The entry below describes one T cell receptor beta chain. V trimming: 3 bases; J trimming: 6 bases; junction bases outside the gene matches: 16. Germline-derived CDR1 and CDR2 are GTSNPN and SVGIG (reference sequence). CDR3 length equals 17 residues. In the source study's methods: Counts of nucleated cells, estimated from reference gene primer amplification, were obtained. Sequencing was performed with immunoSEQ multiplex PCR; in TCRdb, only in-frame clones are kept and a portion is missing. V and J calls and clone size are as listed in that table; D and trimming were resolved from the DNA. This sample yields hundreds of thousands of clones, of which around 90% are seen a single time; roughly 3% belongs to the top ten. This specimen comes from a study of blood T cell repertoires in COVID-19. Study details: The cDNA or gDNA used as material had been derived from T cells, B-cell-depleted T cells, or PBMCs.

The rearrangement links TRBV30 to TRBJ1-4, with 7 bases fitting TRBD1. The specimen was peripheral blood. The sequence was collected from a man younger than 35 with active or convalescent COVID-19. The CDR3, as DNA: TGTGCCTGGAGCAAAGGGGTCGGAACAGGGGAACATGAAAAACTGTTTTTT. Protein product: CAWSKGVGTGEHEKLFF. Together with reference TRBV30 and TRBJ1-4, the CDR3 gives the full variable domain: SQTIHQWPATLVQPVGSPLSLECTVEGTSNPNLYWYRQAAGRGLQLLFYSVGIGQISSEVPQNLSASRPQDRQFILSSKKLLLSDSGFYLCAWSKGVGTGEHEKLFFGSGTQLSVL.